This T cell receptor beta chain was recovered during a study of cytomegalovirus exposure and HLA in healthy donors. As for the study in general: Earlier results showed 120 million or so unique TCR beta sequences derived from roughly 180 million T cells. Study-wide points: Later work found that TCR association rates differed between HLA loci; DRB1 had the most and HLA-C the fewest. When analyzed later, a missense DCLRE1C variant was found to be linked to TCR beta V- and J-gene trimming.

On this clone: Its target is unknown.

The PCR had 60 Vbeta and 13 Jbeta primers. Measured with immunoSEQ multiplex PCR; TCRdb has only the in-frame clones, and not every one. The sample includes roughly 140,000 clones, about 79% of them seen just once. The V gene end was trimmed by 3 bases and the J gene end by 6 bases; junction bases not matched to a gene: 8. Germline CDR1 reads LNHDA; CDR2 reads SQIVND (reference sequence). This CDR3 contains 15 residues. The chain has TRBV19 and TRBJ1-1, with 9 bases that match TRBD1. Sequencing was done on a sample of PBMCs. The TCR was taken from a male donor in good health and CMV-seronegative. The CDR3 protein is CASSIPGQGDAEAFF. DNA for the CDR3: TGTGCCAGTAGTATCCCGGGACAGGGAGACGCTGAAGCTTTCTTT.